Presented here are 26 T cell receptor beta chains from one specimen sequenced in a study of blood T cell repertoires in COVID-19. Data came from immunoSEQ multiplex PCR; TCRdb stores just in-frame clones and leaves some out. The data hold 150,000 to 200,000 clones, with roughly 85% observed a single time. The sequencing input was peripheral blood. All receptors derive from a man aged 55 to 69 with active or convalescent COVID-19.

This clone has just a few counts. The chain has TRBV5-1 and TRBJ1-1; tentative D call: TRBD1 (5 bases). The CDR3 extends over 16 amino acids. Germline CDR1 and CDR2: SGHRS and YFSETQ. V lost 1 base to trimming and J lost 4 bases, with 17 bases between them. This CDR3 reads CASSLLGRPLTTEAFF. In DNA, the CDR3 is TGCGCCAGCAGCTTGTTGGGGCGACCCTTGACCACTGAAGCTTTCTTT. The whole variable domain, filled in from reference TRBV5-1 and TRBJ1-1, reads KAGVTQTPRYLIKTRGQQVTLSCSPISGHRSVSWYQQTPGQGLQFLFEYFSETQRNKGNFPGRFSGRQFSNSRSEMNVSTLELGDSALYLCASSLLGRPLTTEAFFGQGTRLTVV.

This clone appeared once. The chain uses TRBV10-3 and TRBJ1-4; no firm D call. Deletions cut 10 bases from V and 7 bases from J, with 16 bases between. CDR3 length: 13 residues. CDR1 is ENHRY, CDR2 SYGVKD, per germline. The CDR3 spells CATNPNEGEKLFF. The CDR3 DNA follows: TGTGCCACCAACCCCAATGAGGGTGAAAAACTGTTTTTT.

This rearrangement joins TRBV3-1 (or the pseudogene TRBV3-2) to TRBJ1-2; 9 bases align to TRBD1. CDR1 and CDR2 (germline): LGHDT, YNNKEL (reference sequence). The CDR3 loop spans 14 amino acids. The V and J ends lost 1 base and 10 bases, in that order; junction bases with no gene match: 7. CDR3 in amino acids: CASSQVQGAEDYTF. The CDR3 DNA is TGTGCCAGCAGCCAAGTACAGGGGGCTGAGGACTACACCTTC.

This clone was picked up a small number of times. V gene TRBV6-1 combines with J gene TRBJ1-6; tentative D call: TRBD1 (5 bases). V was trimmed by 1 base and J by 1 base, leaving 14 bases between them. CDR1 and CDR2 (germline): MNHNS, SASEGT. CDR3 length equals 18 residues. The CDR3 nucleotides read TGTGCCAGCAGTGAAGGATGGGGCACCGGGTCCTATAATTCACCCCTCCACTTT. Translation: CASSEGWGTGSYNSPLHF.

The CDR3 spells CASSTSTGATYGYTF. The CDR3 DNA reads as TGTGCCAGCTCAACGTCGACAGGGGCCACCTATGGCTACACCTTC. The chain carries TRBV18 and TRBJ1-2; 8 bases match TRBD1. The J segment lost 4 bases and the V segment lost 5 bases, leaving 9 bases of the junction unmatched. The CDR3 extends over 15 amino acids. Germline values: CDR1 KGHSH, CDR2 LQKENI.

This clone was counted at least ten times. Other nucleotide sequences from this sample produce the same CDR3. The rearrangement joins TRBV2 to TRBJ1-3; 7 positions agree with TRBD1. This CDR3 has 14 amino acids. The junction had 1 base not matched to a gene; V was cut back by 3 bases and J by 2 bases. Germline assignment: CDR1 SNHLY and CDR2 FYNNEI. The CDR3 protein is CASSEQGAGNTIYF. The CDR3 DNA sequence: TGTGCCAGCAGTGAGCAGGGGGCTGGAAACACCATATATTTT.

The gene calls are TRBV6-1 and TRBJ2-3, with TRBD2 identical over 13 bases. Per the germline V gene, CDR1 is MNHNS and CDR2 is SASEGT. This CDR3 comprises 17 residues. V lost 4 bases to trimming and J lost 4 bases; unmatched junction nucleotides: 8. The CDR3 DNA reads TGTGCCAGCAGTGCCGGGACTAGCGGGGCGGGGGCAGATACGCAGTATTTT. This translates into CASSAGTSGAGADTQYF.

The rearrangement uses TRBV4-1 and TRBJ1-1; D is ambiguous. This CDR3 spans 14 amino acids. The V and J ends lost 0 bases and 2 bases respectively, with 7 bases between them. Per germline, CDR1 MGHRA and CDR2 YSYEKL. The CDR3 nucleotides read TGCGCCAGCAGCCAAGATTACTCCAACACTGAAGCTTTCTTT. Translation: CASSQDYSNTEAFF.

This clone was detected only once. In nucleotides, the CDR3 is TGTGCCAGCAGCAGGGCGGGGGGATCCGAGACTGAAGCTTTCTTT. Translation gives CASSRAGGSETEAFF. The chain recombines TRBV7-9 with TRBJ1-1, with a weak D call TRBD1 (5 bases). The CDR3 runs 15 residues. V lost 5 bases and J 5 bases, leaving 18 bases between the germline ends. Germline V gene data show CDR1 as SEHNR and CDR2 as FQNEAQ (reference sequence).

V gene TRBV4-2 combines with J gene TRBJ1-4; D possibly corresponds to TRBD1 (5 bases). Trimming stripped 3 bases from V and 10 bases from J, with 18 bases between. Germline V gene data show CDR1 as LGHNA and CDR2 as YNFKEQ. This CDR3 spans 15 amino acids. In nucleotides, the CDR3 is TGTGCCAGCAGCCACCCTAAGGACATTTTTGTAAAACTGTTTTTT. This sequence encodes CASSHPKDIFVKLFF.

The CDR3 spells CASSLGPGGPDTQYF. The CDR3 DNA follows: TGTGCCAGCAGCTTAGGACCGGGGGGCCCAGATACGCAGTATTTT. V gene TRBV11-2 combines with J gene TRBJ2-3; TRBD2 is a possible D gene (7 bases). This CDR3 region has 15 residues. V lost 1 base and J lost 4, with 12 bases in between. Germline V lookup: CDR1 SGHAT, CDR2 FQNNGV.

The rearrangement links TRBV3-1 (or the pseudogene TRBV3-2) to TRBJ1-2, with a possible D match to TRBD1 (5 bases). V dropped 8 bases and J dropped 5 bases, with 12 bases sitting between them. Germline CDR1 LGHDT, CDR2 YNNKEL (reference sequence). CDR3 length equals 12 residues. In DNA, the CDR3 is TGTGCCAGCCGCGCAGGGATATATGGCTACACCTTC. Translation gives CASRAGIYGYTF.

This chain connects TRBV7-9 to TRBJ2-1, with D possibly TRBD1 on 6 matching bases. V lost 5 bases and J 14 bases, leaving 13 bases between the germline ends. Germline V gives CDR1 SEHNR, CDR2 FQNEAQ (reference sequence). The CDR3 extends over 11 amino acids. The CDR3 here is CASSLDSQKFF. Here the CDR3 DNA reads TGTGCCAGCAGCCTGGACAGTCAAAAGTTCTTC.

V and J are TRBV6-6 and TRBJ2-2, with 8 bases matching TRBD1. Looked up from germline, CDR1 is MNHNY and CDR2 is SVGAGI (reference sequence). The CDR3 contains 16 residues. The V gene end was trimmed by 5 bases and the J gene end by 4 bases; junction bases not matched to a gene: 9. This CDR3 is CASSPGAGGRTGELFF. The CDR3 DNA sequence: TGTGCCAGCAGTCCTGGAGCAGGGGGCCGCACCGGGGAGCTGTTTTTT.

The chain joins TRBV27 to TRBJ2-4; 8 positions match TRBD1. With 3 bases clipped from V and 2 bases from J, the junction kept 3 bases outside the gene matches. The CDR3 is 15 residues long. Germline CDR1 and CDR2: MNHEY and SMNVEV (reference sequence). The CDR3 coding sequence is TGTGCCAGCAGTTTCACAGGGGGATCCAAAAACATTCAGTACTTC. Encoded protein: CASSFTGGSKNIQYF.

The CDR3 region has the DNA TGTGCCAGCAGCTTAGGTGCGGGGGGGTACAATGAGCAGTTCTTC. This sequence encodes CASSLGAGGYNEQFF. The chain carries TRBV7-2 and TRBJ2-1; 9 nucleotides line up with TRBD2. This CDR3 is built from 15 residues. The germline CDR1 and CDR2 sequences are SGHTA and FQGNSA. V lost 1 base and J lost 4; bases outside the gene matches: 2.

This chain's CDR3 is CASSRGTDFGYTF. For the CDR3, the DNA is TGTGCCAGCAGCCGCGGGACAGATTTTGGCTACACCTTC. The chain uses TRBV3-1 (or the pseudogene TRBV3-2) and TRBJ1-2; 7 positions agree with TRBD1. CDR1 LGHDT and CDR2 YNNKEL come from the germline V gene (reference sequence). This CDR3 has 13 residues. V shed 4 bases and J 7 bases; nucleotides not matched to a gene: 6.

This clone was observed a single time. This rearrangement joins TRBV6-5 to TRBJ2-7; TRBD1 is a possible D gene (6 bases). Germline CDR1 and CDR2: MNHEY and SVGAGI. V lost 6 bases to trimming and J lost 3 bases, with 12 bases between them. There are 13 residues in the CDR3. DNA of the CDR3: TGTGCCAGCAGATCAGGACAGAGCTACGAGCAGTACTTC. Translated, it gives CASRSGQSYEQYF.

The sample holds one count of this clone. This rearrangement joins TRBV19 to TRBJ2-3, with TRBD2 identical over 8 bases. Germline CDR1 LNHDA, CDR2 SQIVND (reference sequence). The CDR3 consists of 13 residues. The CDR3 region has the DNA TGTGCGACCGGGGGGGTGCACACAGATACGCAGTATTTT. This gives the protein CATGGVHTDTQYF.

This clone occurred once. The V call is TRBV25-1, the J call TRBJ1-2; D remains ambiguous. Trimming stripped 5 bases from V and 5 bases from J, with 15 bases between. This CDR3 has 14 residues. Germline lookup yields CDR1 MGHDK and CDR2 SYGVNS. CDR3 in DNA: TGTGCCAGCAGTTCTATAGAGACGGGTTATGGCTACACCTTC. It translates to CASSSIETGYGYTF.

V is TRBV2 and J is TRBJ1-5, with 7 bases fitting TRBD1. The CDR3 sequence is 14 residues long. The ends lost 6 bases at V and 2 bases at J; junction bases unmatched: 4. Germline loops: CDR1 SNHLY, CDR2 FYNNEI. The CDR3 loop is CASRWTGGNQPQHF. The DNA of the CDR3 is TGTGCCAGCAGATGGACAGGCGGCAATCAGCCCCAGCATTTT.

The V and J genes are TRBV18 and TRBJ2-7; TRBD1 aligns across 7 bases. The CDR3 spans 13 residues. The trim removed 5 bases at V and 4 bases at J, leaving 5 bases unmatched. Germline CDR1 is KGHSH and CDR2 is LQKENI. CDR3 protein: CASSWVQGYEQYF. Written as DNA, the CDR3 is TGTGCCAGCTCATGGGTACAGGGGTACGAGCAGTACTTC.

The V and J genes are TRBV12-3 or TRBV12-4 and TRBJ1-1; 7 bases agree with TRBD1. V lost 5 bases, J lost 10 bases, and 10 bases stayed unmatched. The CDR3 totals 13 residues. The CDR3 sequence is CASSPRQGSRAFF. CDR3 nucleotides: TGTGCCAGCAGTCCCCGACAGGGAAGCAGAGCTTTCTTT.

The chain recombines TRBV5-4 with TRBJ2-2; 7 bases map to TRBD1. Germline trimming cut 7 bases from V and 0 bases from J; bases unmatched to any gene: 6. The CDR3 is made up of 15 amino acids. Per the germline V gene, CDR1 is SGHNT and CDR2 is YYREEE (reference sequence). DNA for the CDR3: TGTGCCAGCGGCCCAGGGGGTTCGAACACCGGGGAGCTGTTTTTT. Protein sequence: CASGPGGSNTGELFF.

V is TRBV9 and J is TRBJ1-3; D perhaps matches TRBD1 (5 bases). CDR3 size: 15 residues. In germline, CDR1 is SGDLS, CDR2 YYNGEE. Deletions cut 6 bases from V and 7 bases from J, with 20 bases between. CDR3 nucleotide sequence: TGTGCCAGCACCCCCGGTTGGGGGGAGGGCAACACCATATATTTT. Protein: CASTPGWGEGNTIYF.

This clone has a single count. The CDR3 loop reads CASSLDREGEQYF. The CDR3 DNA reads TGTGCCAGCAGCTTGGACAGGGAGGGCGAGCAGTACTTC. The chain carries TRBV11-3 and TRBJ2-7; D perhaps matches TRBD1 (8 bases). Germline V gene data show CDR1 as SGHNT and CDR2 as YENEEA. The germline V and J ends were trimmed by 3 bases and 6 bases, with 12 bases remaining between them. This CDR3 spans 13 amino acids.